This T cell receptor (beta chain) was identified in a study of beta chain features in type 1 diabetes. Study outcomes and limitations: Still unanswered here is whether HLA type influences TCRB rearrangement. There were fewer insertions and more deletions at the VDJ junctions of type 1 diabetes patients. Shorter TCRB CDR3s, moderately but significantly so, were found in Type 1 diabetes patients in all four CD4+ subsets.

This clone was seen a few times. Antigen: not known. Sequenced material consisted of expressed TCRB transcripts (all of the isolated RNA was reverse transcribed). Naive, central memory and regulatory T cell samples produced a mean of about 3.5 million reads. Generated by immunoSEQ multiplex PCR, the TCRdb table keeps only in-frame clones and is missing some. The sample lists about 650,000 clones, about an eighth occurring once. Deletions cut 3 bases from V and 0 bases from J, with 12 bases between. Looked up from germline, CDR1 is SGDLS and CDR2 is YYNGEE. The CDR3 loop spans 15 amino acids. The specimen sequenced was naive CD4+ T cells from blood. This clonotype was sampled from a man aged 25 to 40 with type 1 diabetes. The gene calls are TRBV9 and TRBJ2-5; TRBD1 might be the D (6 bases). The CDR3 protein is CASSGGRTDQETQYF. In DNA, the CDR3 is TGTGCCAGCAGCGGAGGAAGGACAGACCAAGAGACCCAGTACTTC.